The entry below gives a single T cell receptor beta chain sequence along with its context. The sample is drawn from a study of T cell changes during pregnancy in multiple sclerosis. Assay: immunoSEQ multiplex PCR; the TCRdb copy retains only in-frame clones and omits some. Here the sample spans around 45,000 clones, around 90% being singletons. V lost 5 bases, J lost 8 bases, and 10 bases lay in between. This CDR3 has 11 amino acids. Germline V lookup: CDR1 DFQATT, CDR2 SNEGSKA (reference sequence). The material was CD4+ T cells from peripheral blood mononuclear cells, obtained in the second trimester of pregnancy. This sequence was found in a female donor in good health, enrolled as a control in a pregnancy study. The chain links TRBV20-1 to TRBJ1-5; D is possibly TRBD1 (6 bases). The CDR3 protein is CSAPGVEPQHF. In DNA, the CDR3 is TGCAGTGCTCCAGGGGTTGAGCCCCAGCATTTT.